This T cell receptor beta chain was identified during a study of cytomegalovirus exposure and HLA in healthy donors. Overall study findings and caveats: Within a later analysis, the majority of CMV-associated TCR beta chains appeared HLA-restricted. Specific recognition of CMV antigens was confirmed in vitro for a few chains (all CMV-associated). Highest at DRB1 and lowest at HLA-C, TCR association rates differed among HLA loci in a later analysis.

Losses at the gene ends were 6 bases for V and 7 bases for J; bases not matched to a gene: 16. Looked up from germline, CDR1 is SNHLY and CDR2 is FYNNEI. The CDR3 is 17 residues long. In its sample, this clone was seen a few times. Antigen specificity is unknown. The PCR had 60 Vbeta and 13 Jbeta primers. Using immunoSEQ multiplex PCR, the repertoire was profiled, and TCRdb retains in-frame clones only, with some absent. The sample shows roughly 130,000 clones, roughly 63% of them seen only once. This sequence joins TRBV2 and TRBJ2-1, with 9 bases fitting TRBD2. The TCR originated in a young man in good health and CMV-seropositive. Sequencing input: PBMCs. The CDR3 reads CASSDFGRLAGTNEQFF. CDR3 coding DNA: TGTGCCAGCAGCGACTTCGGGCGGCTAGCGGGGACTAATGAGCAGTTCTTC.